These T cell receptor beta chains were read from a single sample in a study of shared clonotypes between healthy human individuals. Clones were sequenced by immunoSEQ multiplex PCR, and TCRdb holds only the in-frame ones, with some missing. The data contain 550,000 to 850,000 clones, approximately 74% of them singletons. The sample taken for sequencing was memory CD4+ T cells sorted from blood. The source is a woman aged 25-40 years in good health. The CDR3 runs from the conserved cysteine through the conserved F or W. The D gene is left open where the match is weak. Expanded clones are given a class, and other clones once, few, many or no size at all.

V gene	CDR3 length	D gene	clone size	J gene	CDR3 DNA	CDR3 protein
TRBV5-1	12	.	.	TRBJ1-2	TGCGCCAGCAGCGAGGGACACGACGGCTACACCTTC	CASSEGHDGYTF
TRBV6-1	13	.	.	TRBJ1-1	TGTGCCAGCAGTGAATTGGGTGGCACTGAAGCTTTCTTT	CASSELGGTEAFF
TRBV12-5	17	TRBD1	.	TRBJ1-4	TGTGCTAGTGGTTTGGTACTTCTCAGGGGGGAAGGTGAAAAACTGTTTTTT	CASGLVLLRGEGEKLFF
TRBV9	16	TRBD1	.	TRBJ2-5	TGTGCCAGCAGCGTAGCGGGACAGGGGGGTGGAGAGACCCAGTACTTC	CASSVAGQGGGETQYF
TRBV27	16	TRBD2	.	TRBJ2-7	TGTGCCAGCAGTACCAAACCGGGACTAGCGGCCTACGAGCAGTACTTC	CASSTKPGLAAYEQYF
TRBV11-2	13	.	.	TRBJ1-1	TGTGCCAGCAGCGAGACTGTGAACACTGAAGCTTTCTTT	CASSETVNTEAFF
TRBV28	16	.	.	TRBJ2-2	TGTGCCAGCAGTATAGACTACAAGACGAACACCGGGGAGCTGTTTTTT	CASSIDYKTNTGELFF
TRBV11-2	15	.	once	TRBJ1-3	TGTGCCAGCAGCTTAGATTTGTTCTCTGGAAACACCATATATTTT	CASSLDLFSGNTIYF
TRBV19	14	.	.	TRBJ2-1	TGTGCCAGTAGTATATCCTTTTCCGCGGGGGAGCAGTTCTTC	CASSISFSAGEQFF
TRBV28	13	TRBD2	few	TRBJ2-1	TGTGCCGCGACTAGCGGGATGTACAATGAGCAGTTCTTC	CAATSGMYNEQFF
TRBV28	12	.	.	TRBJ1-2	TGTGCCAGCCAGGGGATGGTTGATGGCTACACCTTC	CASQGMVDGYTF
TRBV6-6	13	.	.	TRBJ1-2	TGTGCCAGCAGTTACCAACAGAACTATGGCTACACCTTC	CASSYQQNYGYTF
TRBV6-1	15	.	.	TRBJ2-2	TGTGCCAGCAAACGAGGGGAATTGAACACCGGGGAGCTGTTTTTT	CASKRGELNTGELFF
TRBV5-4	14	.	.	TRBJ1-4	TGTGCCAGCAGCTTGTGGGCAGCTAATGAAAAACTGTTTTTT	CASSLWAANEKLFF
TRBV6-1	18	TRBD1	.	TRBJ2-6	TGTGCCAGCAGTGGAGCGGTGGGACAGCCTCCTGGGGCCAACGTCCTGACTTTC	CASSGAVGQPPGANVLTF
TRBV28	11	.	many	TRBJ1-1	TGTGCCAGCAGTCGAGACCTCGTAGCTTTCTTT	CASSRDLVAFF
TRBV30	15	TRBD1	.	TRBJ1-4	TGTGCCTGGAGTGTAGGCGGGACAGGTTACGAAAAACTGTTTTTT	CAWSVGGTGYEKLFF
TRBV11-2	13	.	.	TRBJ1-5	TGTGCCAGCAGCTTATATGAGGATCAGCCCCAGCATTTT	CASSLYEDQPQHF
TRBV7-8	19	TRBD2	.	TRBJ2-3	TGTGCCAGCAGCTCAAAGTCGAGGGCCCTAGCGGGAGTTGGGGATACGCAGTATTTT	CASSSKSRALAGVGDTQYF
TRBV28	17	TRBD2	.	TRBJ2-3	TGTGCCAGCAGTTTATGGGGAGCGGGAGGGCCGAAAGATACGCAGTATTTT	CASSLWGAGGPKDTQYF
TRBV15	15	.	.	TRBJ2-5	TGTGCCACCAGCAGAACTAGGGCACTCCAGGAGACCCAGTACTTC	CATSRTRALQETQYF
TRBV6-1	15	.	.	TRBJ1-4	TGTGCCAGCAGCCTTTTGGGAGCAACTAATGAAAAACTGTTTTTT	CASSLLGATNEKLFF
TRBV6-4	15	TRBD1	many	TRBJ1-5	TGTGCCAGCAGTGCCGCAGGGGGCGGGAATCAGCCCCAGCATTTT	CASSAAGGGNQPQHF
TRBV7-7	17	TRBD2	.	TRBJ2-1	TGTGCCAGCAGCCCGCGCCTAGCGGGAGGAAGTAACAATGAGCAGTTCTTC	CASSPRLAGGSNNEQFF
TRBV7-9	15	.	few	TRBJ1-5	TGTGCCAGCAGCTTTGGGAGGTCGGGCAATCAGCCCCAGCATTTT	CASSFGRSGNQPQHF
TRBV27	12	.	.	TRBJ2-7	TGTGCCAGCAGTCCATTAGTCTACGAGCAGTACTTC	CASSPLVYEQYF
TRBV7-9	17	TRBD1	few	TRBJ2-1	TGTGCCAGCAGCTCTTATCAGGGGACAGGGGGCAAGAATGAGCAGTTCTTC	CASSSYQGTGGKNEQFF
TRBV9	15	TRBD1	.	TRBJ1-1	TGTGCCAGCAGCGTAGCTCCGACAGGGCGGACTGAAGCTTTCTTT	CASSVAPTGRTEAFF
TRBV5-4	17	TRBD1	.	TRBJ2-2	TGTGCCAGCAGCTTGGACCGGGACAGGGACCAGTCCGGGGAGCTGTTTTTT	CASSLDRDRDQSGELFF
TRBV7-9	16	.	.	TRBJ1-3	TGTGCCAGCACCCCTGGGAGGGCTATCTACGGAAACACCATATATTTT	CASTPGRAIYGNTIYF
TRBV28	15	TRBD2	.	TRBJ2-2	TGTGCCAGCAGCGGGTCCGTAGCGGGAGCCGGGGAGCTGTTTTTT	CASSGSVAGAGELFF
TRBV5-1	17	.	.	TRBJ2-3	TGCGCCAGCAGCTTGGATTGGGGGCTAGGCATGTCAGATACGCAGTATTTT	CASSLDWGLGMSDTQYF
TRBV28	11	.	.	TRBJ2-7	TGTGCCAGCGGCCCTGCGCGCGAGCAGTACTTC	CASGPAREQYF
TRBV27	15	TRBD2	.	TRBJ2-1	TGTGCCAGCAGTGGCCGCGGTGCGGGAGAGAATGAGCAGTTCTTC	CASSGRGAGENEQFF
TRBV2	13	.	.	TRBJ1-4	TGTGCCAGCAACGGGGACGGAAATGAAAAACTGTTTTTT	CASNGDGNEKLFF
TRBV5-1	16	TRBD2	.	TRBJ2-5	TGCGCCAGCAGCTTGTTGGCTAGCGGGACAAAAGAGACCCAGTACTTC	CASSLLASGTKETQYF
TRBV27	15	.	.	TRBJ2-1	TGTGCCAGCACGACTCTGTACACCCGGACCCATGAGCAGTTCTTC	CASTTLYTRTHEQFF